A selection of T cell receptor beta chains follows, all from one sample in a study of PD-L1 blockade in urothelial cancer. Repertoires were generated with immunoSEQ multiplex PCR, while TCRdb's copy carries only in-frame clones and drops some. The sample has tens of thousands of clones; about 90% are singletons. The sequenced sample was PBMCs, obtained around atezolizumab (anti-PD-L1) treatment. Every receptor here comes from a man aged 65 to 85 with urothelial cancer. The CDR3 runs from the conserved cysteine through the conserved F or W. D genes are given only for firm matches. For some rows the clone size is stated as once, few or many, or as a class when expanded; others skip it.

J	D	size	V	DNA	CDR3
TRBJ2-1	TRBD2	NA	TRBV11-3	TGTGCCAGCAGCTACCGGGGGGATGAGCAGTTCTTC	CASSYRGDEQFF
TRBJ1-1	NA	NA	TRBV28	TGTGCCAGCAGTCAACTCGGGACAGAAGCTTTCTTT	CASSQLGTEAFF
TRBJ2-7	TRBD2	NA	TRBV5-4	TGTGCCAGCAGCCATTCCGGACTAGCGGGATCCTACGAGCAGTACTTC	CASSHSGLAGSYEQYF
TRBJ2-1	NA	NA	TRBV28	TGTGCCAGCAGTCCCCAGGGGTTGGGCTACAATGAGCAGTTCTTC	CASSPQGLGYNEQFF
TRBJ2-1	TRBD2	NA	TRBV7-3	TGTGCCAGCAGCTTAACTCAGAGCGGGAGCGGCAATGAGCAGTTCTTC	CASSLTQSGSGNEQFF
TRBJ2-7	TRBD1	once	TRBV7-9	TGTGCCAGCAGCCCCGACAGGGGTCCCTACGAGCAGTACTTC	CASSPDRGPYEQYF
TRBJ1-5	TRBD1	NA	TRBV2	TGTGCCAGCTGGTTGGGACAGGGGAATCAGCCCCAGCATTTT	CASWLGQGNQPQHF
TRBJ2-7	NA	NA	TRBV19	TGTGCCAGTAGAAGAGGAGGGGGCGGTACCTACGAGCAGTACTTC	CASRRGGGGTYEQYF
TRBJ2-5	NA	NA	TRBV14	TGTGCCAGCAGCCAAAGGGGTTACCAAGAGACCCAGTACTTC	CASSQRGYQETQYF
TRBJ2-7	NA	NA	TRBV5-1	TGCGCCAGCACCCCGGGAGCGCTGGGGGTCTACGAGCAGTACTTC	CASTPGALGVYEQYF
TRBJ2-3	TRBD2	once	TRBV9	TGTGCCCGGAGGGGGACTAGTCAGGGAGATACGCAGTATTTT	CARRGTSQGDTQYF
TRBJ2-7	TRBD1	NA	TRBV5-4	TGTGCCAGCAGCCTTCTAACAGGGGACGGCGAGCAGTACTTC	CASSLLTGDGEQYF
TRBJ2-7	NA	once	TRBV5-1	TGCGCCAGCAGCTTGGATCTCACAGGACCCTACGAGCAGTACTTC	CASSLDLTGPYEQYF
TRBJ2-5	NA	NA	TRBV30	TGTGCCTGGACACAAACTAGCCCCCGGACGGAGACCCAGTACTTC	CAWTQTSPRTETQYF
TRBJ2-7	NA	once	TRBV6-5	TGTGCCAGCAGAACGGGCCTCCCGGGGTCCTACGAGCAGTACTTC	CASRTGLPGSYEQYF
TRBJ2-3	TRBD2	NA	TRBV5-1	TGCGCCAGCAGCGCTGTAGCGGGAGGGAACACAGATACGCAGTATTTT	CASSAVAGGNTDTQYF
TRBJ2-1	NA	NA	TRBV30	TGTGCCCGGAACTTACAGGGCCACAATGAGCAGTTCTTC	CARNLQGHNEQFF
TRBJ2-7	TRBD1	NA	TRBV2	TGTGCCAGCAGTTCGACAGGGAGTCTTCCTAACGAGCAGTACTTC	CASSSTGSLPNEQYF
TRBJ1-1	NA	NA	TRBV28	TGTGCCAGCAGTTTAAGGGGCGCGCACACTGAAGCTTTCTTT	CASSLRGAHTEAFF
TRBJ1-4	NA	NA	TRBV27	TGTGCCAGCAGTTCTTGGCGGCTTGCTAATGAAAAACTGTTTTTT	CASSSWRLANEKLFF
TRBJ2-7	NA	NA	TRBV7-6	TGTGCCAGCAGCCATGGGGTGGCGGGGCAGGGCGGCTACGAGCAGTACTTC	CASSHGVAGQGGYEQYF
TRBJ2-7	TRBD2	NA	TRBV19	TGTGCCAGTAGTCACGGGACTAGCGGGATTGAGCAGTACTTC	CASSHGTSGIEQYF
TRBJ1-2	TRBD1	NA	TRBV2	TGTGCCAGCAGTACCGGGACAGACGTTTATGGCTACACCTTC	CASSTGTDVYGYTF
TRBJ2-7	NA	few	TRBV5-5	TGTGCCAGCAGCTTGGTCGGGGTACCCTCCTACGAGCAGTACTTC	CASSLVGVPSYEQYF
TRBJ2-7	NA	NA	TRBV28	TGTGCCAGCAGTTTGAAAAGCCCCTACGAGCAGTACTTC	CASSLKSPYEQYF
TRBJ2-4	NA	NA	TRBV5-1	TGCGCCAGCAGAAAGGACGGACTAGCCAAAAACATTCAGTACTTC	CASRKDGLAKNIQYF
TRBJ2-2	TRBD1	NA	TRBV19	TGTGCCAGTACCCAGACAGGGGGCGGCGGGGAGCTGTTTTTT	CASTQTGGGGELFF
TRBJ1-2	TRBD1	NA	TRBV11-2	TGTGCCAGCAGCCCACAGGGGGCGGAGGGCTACACCTTC	CASSPQGAEGYTF
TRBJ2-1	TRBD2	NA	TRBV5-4	TGTGCCAGCAGCTGGGGACTAGCGGGGTCCAATGAGCAGTTCTTC	CASSWGLAGSNEQFF
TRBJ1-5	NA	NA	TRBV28	TGTGCCACCCACCGTATGTGGGGCGGGGGTCAGCCCCAGCATTTT	CATHRMWGGGQPQHF
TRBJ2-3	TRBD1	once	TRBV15	TGTGCCACCAGCCGATCAGGGGGAGAGGGAGATACGCAGTATTTT	CATSRSGGEGDTQYF
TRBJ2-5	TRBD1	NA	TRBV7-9	TGTGCCAGCAGTTACTACCAGGGGGCGGTAAGGCAAGAGACCCAGTACTTC	CASSYYQGAVRQETQYF
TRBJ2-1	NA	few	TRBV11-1	TGTGCCAGCAGCTTAGGGCTTCTCCGGGAGAAATACAATGAGCAGTTCTTC	CASSLGLLREKYNEQFF
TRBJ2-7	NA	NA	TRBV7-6	TGTGCCAGCAGCTCCAGGAGGCGGCGGAGCTCCTACGAGCAGTACTTC	CASSSRRRRSSYEQYF
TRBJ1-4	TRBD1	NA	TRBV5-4	TGTGCCAGCAGCTTGAGGGGGCACGGGCGGCCAAATGAAAAACTGTTTTTT	CASSLRGHGRPNEKLFF
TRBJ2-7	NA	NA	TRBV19	TGTGCCAGTAGTATTGGGGCCACCTACGAGCAGTACTTC	CASSIGATYEQYF
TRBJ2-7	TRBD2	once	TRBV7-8	TGTGCCAGCAGCTTAGAAGGACTAGTTCTCGAGCAGTACTTC	CASSLEGLVLEQYF
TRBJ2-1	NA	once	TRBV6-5	TGTGCCACCGTAGTCAGGGATGAGCAGTTCTTC	CATVVRDEQFF
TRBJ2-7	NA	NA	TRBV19	TGTGCCACCGAGACAGGCTCCTACGAGCAGTACTTC	CATETGSYEQYF
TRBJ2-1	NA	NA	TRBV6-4	TGTGCCAGCAGTGACGAAGAGGGATCCAATGAGCAGTTCTTC	CASSDEEGSNEQFF
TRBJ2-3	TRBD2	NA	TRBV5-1	TGCGCCAGCAGCAGGGGGACTAGCGGGACTAGCACAGATACGCAGTATTTT	CASSRGTSGTSTDTQYF
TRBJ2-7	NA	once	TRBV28	TGTGCCAGCAGTTTCGGGTCCGTCGAATCCTACGAGCAGTACTTC	CASSFGSVESYEQYF